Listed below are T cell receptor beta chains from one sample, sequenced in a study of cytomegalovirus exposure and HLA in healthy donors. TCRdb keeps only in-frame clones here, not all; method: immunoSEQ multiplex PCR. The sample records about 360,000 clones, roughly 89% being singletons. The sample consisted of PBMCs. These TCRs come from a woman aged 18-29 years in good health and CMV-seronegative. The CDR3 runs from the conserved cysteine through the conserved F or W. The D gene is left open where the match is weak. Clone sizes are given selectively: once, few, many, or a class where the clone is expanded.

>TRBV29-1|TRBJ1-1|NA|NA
CSGGGSNTEAFF
TGCAGCGGTGGGGGGTCGAACACTGAAGCTTTCTTT
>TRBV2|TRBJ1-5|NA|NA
CASSVSGRGNQPQHF
TGTGCCAGCAGTGTATCTGGGAGGGGTAATCAGCCCCAGCATTTT
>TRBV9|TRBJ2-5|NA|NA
CASSVVQGGQETQYF
TGTGCCAGCAGCGTAGTGCAGGGGGGCCAAGAGACCCAGTACTTC
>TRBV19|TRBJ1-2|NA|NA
CASIFRQGYYGYTF
TGTGCCAGTATTTTCCGGCAGGGTTACTATGGCTACACCTTC
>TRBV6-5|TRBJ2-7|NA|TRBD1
CASSPDRGYEQYF
TGTGCCAGCAGTCCCGACAGGGGTTACGAGCAGTACTTC
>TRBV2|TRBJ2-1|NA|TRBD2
CASRRAGGSEQFF
TGTGCCAGCAGGCGAGCGGGGGGGTCTGAGCAGTTCTTC
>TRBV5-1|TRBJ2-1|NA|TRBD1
CASRKPDRGDEQFF
TGCGCCAGCAGGAAACCCGACAGGGGCGATGAGCAGTTCTTC
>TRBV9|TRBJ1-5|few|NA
CASSERDTANQPQHF
TGTGCCAGCAGTGAACGGGACACCGCTAATCAGCCCCAGCATTTT
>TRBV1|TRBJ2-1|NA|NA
CTSSQDWSSYNEQFF
TGCACCAGCAGCCAAGACTGGAGCTCCTACAATGAGCAGTTCTTC
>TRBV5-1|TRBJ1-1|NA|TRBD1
CASSPGQGAGEAFF
TGCGCCAGCAGCCCTGGACAGGGGGCGGGTGAAGCTTTCTTT
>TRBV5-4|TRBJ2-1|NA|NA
CASSLGRQGYNEQFF
TGTGCCAGCAGCTTGGGTCGGCAGGGCTACAATGAGCAGTTCTTC
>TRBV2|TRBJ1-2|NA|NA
CASSEETGSYRGYTF
TGTGCCAGCAGTGAGGAGACAGGTTCCTATCGTGGCTACACCTTC
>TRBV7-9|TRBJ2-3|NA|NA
CASSLLDFGGTDTQYF
TGTGCCAGCAGCTTATTGGACTTCGGCGGCACAGATACGCAGTATTTT
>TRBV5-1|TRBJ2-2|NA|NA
CASGPGGSNTGELFF
TGCGCCAGCGGGCCTGGGGGCTCGAACACCGGGGAGCTGTTTTTT